This TCR beta chain stems from a study of cytomegalovirus exposure and HLA in healthy donors (dated by TCRdb to about 2017). In the study overall: An earlier analysis of roughly 500 of the donors reported about 250 Gb of sequence data and approximately 110 million unique TCR beta sequences from 150 million to 200 million T cells. Of the 350 to 450 genotyped donors, roughly 80% were placed in the genetic ancestry cluster associated with self-reported Caucasian donors. The number of donors typed differed by locus, with about 629-630 for A, B, C, DRB1 and DQB1, around 560 for DQA1, 600 to 610 for DPA1, and 400 to 490 for DPB1. Four to six DR-DQ haplotypes were handled as single units for association and clustering because linkage in the cohort was strong. An early release that covered fewer than 750 HLA-typed donors contained approximately 300 gigabases of sequencing data and tens of millions of unique TCR sequences. Rather than using new phenotypic data, the later analysis identified candidate immune exposures from TCR beta sequences and from how often those sequences occurred across donors. Besides the first cohort of around 670 subjects, a separate validation cohort made up of 120 or so different subjects was used. The study was designed to test whether signatures of past pathogen exposure could be identified by cataloging public T cell receptors. To decide whether each TCR beta V gene segment behaved as functional or pseudogenic, an earlier analysis of some 580 of the donors relied on high-throughput TCR beta sequencing. All discovery cohort repertoires had been generated on a single sequencing platform. The study profiled the T cell repertoires of under 700 subjects by immunosequencing and related them to cytomegalovirus serostatus. In a later genetic analysis, genome-wide SNP genotypes for about 55% of the 666 donors were used, and that subset was treated as a discovery cohort. HLA typing covered class I and class II loci at four-digit resolution. Across approximately 400 genotyped donors of the cohort, an average of roughly 200,000 unique TCR beta nucleotide sequences per donor were sequenced, and roughly 18% of those sequences were non-productive. In a later analysis, previously published TCR beta repertoires from hundreds of donors were re-analyzed and high-resolution HLA genotyping was added so that TCR occurrence patterns could be studied. High-throughput TCR immunosequencing, statistical association of individual TCRs with disease status, and machine learning were combined to predict cytomegalovirus infection status. Donor age, sex, ethnicity and CMV serostatus were compiled alongside the repertoire data.

The germline V gene specifies SQVTM as CDR1 and ANQGSEA as CDR2. V is pared back by 3 bases and J by 5 bases, with 10 bases lying between the germline termini. Reading from cysteine to phenylalanine, the CDR3 counts 12 amino acids. Only the CDR3 part of the read is kept: 36 bases, read in frame from the first base. About this clone: Its specific antigen is unknown. Base qualities were left out, and no much larger clone turns up one base away.

The receptor library was made with the immunoSEQ multiplex PCR assay. The multiplex PCR relied on a mix of 60 forward primers for TCR Vbeta segments and 13 reverse primers for TCR Jbeta segments. A multiplex PCR assay on genomic DNA amplified the CDR3 region of rearranged TCR beta genes. Amplified TCR beta libraries were sequenced as 87-base-pair reads on the Illumina HiSeq System. The authors' analysis ran thus. In a later analysis, approximately 74 million unique TCR beta chains were counted across the roughly 670 repertoires, and around 11 million of these chains were shared by at least two donors. Raw reads were error-corrected and collapsed into unique sequences with a nearest-neighbor algorithm that merged closely related sequences to remove PCR and sequencing errors. To assign V, D and J gene segments, CDR3 sequences were aligned to IMGT reference sequences. For a sequence to be retained, at least a six-nucleotide match to both a V gene segment and a J gene segment was required. A rearrangement counted as productive if the CDR3 had no stop codons and remained in frame with V and J, and every other rearrangement counted as non-productive. CDR3 was defined according to IMGT convention as the region running from the second conserved V-encoded cysteine to the conserved J-encoded phenylalanine. Sequences without an unambiguous match to a single V gene segment were excluded from the earlier analysis of about 600 of the donors. In an earlier analysis of 587 of the donors, a V segment was called functional when productive rearrangements were above 56.7%, and segregating when the standard deviation between donors exceeded 5%. A statistical classification framework was developed to diagnose cytomegalovirus status using the catalog of TCR beta chain sequences. V and J gene assignment, in a later analysis, came from comparing TCR nucleotide sequences with IMGT/GENE-DB human TR gene sequences. Using the TCRdist pipeline, a later analysis assigned CDR3 sequences along with most-parsimonious VDJ recombination scenarios. In a later analysis, each TCR beta chain was defined by its CDR3 amino acid sequence together with its V-gene family, and reads without a unique V-gene family were excluded. In a later analysis, approximately 640 highly shared, low-generation-probability nucleotide sequences were removed to address suspected cross-contamination and a sequencing artifact. A later analysis calculated a clonal expansion index for each public chain from normalized within-repertoire ranks of inferred template counts. In a later analysis, generation probabilities were computed using a VDJ recombination model fitted to out-of-frame rearrangements, and the results were checked against IGoR. Hypergeometric tests were used in a later analysis to score TCR-TCR, TCR-HLA and TCR-CMV co-occurrence, with a repertoire-size bias correction applied to the TCR pairs. In a later analysis, false discovery rates were estimated by permuting HLA or CMV assignments 20 times. A later analysis grouped co-occurring TCRs with DBSCAN, adding TCRdist sequence similarity when clustering within HLA-allele-positive subsets. Repertoires with fewer than 30,000 or more than 120,000 public chains, plus five repertoires with anomalous nucleotide sharing, were excluded from co-occurrence clustering. TCRdb mirrors the immuneACCESS table, restricted to in-frame sequences. Some clones are absent from its copies; in checked studies, under half trace to an unresolved V gene, and the reason for the others is unknown. V and J calls and clone size come straight from that table; D and trimming were deduced from the DNA. In this sample the table shows some 200,000 clones, roughly 80% of which occur a single time. The ten top clones hold roughly 1.5% of the sample.

The cohort consisted of 600 or so healthy bone marrow donors. All cohort members were sampled while nominally healthy, although unrecorded immune exposures were likely present. The donor was CMV seronegative and was included in the group of 352 seronegative cohort members. Every donor gave a peripheral blood sample, and the peripheral blood mononuclear cells from that sample were used for TCR beta sequencing. Genomic DNA was extracted from the blood cell samples with the Qiagen DNeasy Blood Extraction Kit. General conclusions and limits of the study: According to a later analysis, most CMV-associated TCR beta chains appeared to be HLA-restricted, and the HLA associations seemed to be driven largely by CMV exposure. In a later analysis, the rate of TCR association differed among HLA loci, with DRB1 alleles having the most associated TCRs and HLA-C alleles having the fewest. Across donors, most TCR sequences were observed very rarely, whereas some public TCRs were present in many individuals. This cohort had only TCR beta chains sequenced, and the lack of alpha or paired-chain data limited which features could be detected. Immune exposure information for the cohort was limited to CMV serostatus. Because some donors lacked HLA typing at each locus, the association tests relied only on the typed subset. At a false discovery rate of 0.05, a later analysis linked under 20,000 TCR beta sequences to specific HLA alleles. A group of highly shared sequence variants was considered likely to be a technical artifact of the sequencing pipeline. In a later genetic analysis, fewer N-insertions in productive TCRs were reported among donors in an Asian-associated ancestry cluster than the roughly 670-donor mean. A further reported finding was that TCR beta sequences accurately predicted the HLA-A and HLA-B alleles for most subjects in the first cohort. In a later analysis, several top co-occurrence clusters were reported to appear linked to parvovirus B19, influenza, CMV and Epstein-Barr virus. When HLA alleles, especially DR and DQ, strongly co-occurred, attributing TCR associations to individual alleles was difficult. In an earlier analysis of 587 of the donors, most TCR beta V segments were observed in productive rearrangements about 87% or about 30% of the time, broadly matching IMGT annotations. Compared with equally common non-associated chains, HLA-associated TCR beta chains in a later analysis were more clonally expanded and had lower generation probabilities. In vitro tests confirmed that a few of the cytomegalovirus-associated TCR beta chains recognize cytomegalovirus antigens. The presence/absence analyses assumed that sequencing depth was roughly uniform across donors, and that assumption may not be true. Linkage disequilibrium might explain the correlated functional status among segregating V segments, but an unknown experimental factor could not be ruled out. According to the authors, the approach could potentially be generalized to other disease states and immunological phenotypes. Cytomegalovirus status was reported to be diagnosed by the classifier with high specificity and sensitivity in both the original and validation cohorts. Because counts were too low, seventeen rarely observed V segments, including chromosome 9 orphons, were left out of the earlier analysis of over 550 of the donors. The study gave a list of 150 to 200 TCR beta chains associated with cytomegalovirus. Some IMGT-functional V segments, including TRBV6-2 and TRBV6-3, could not be told apart with the 87-base-pair reads, so those segments were excluded. A later genetic analysis associated a missense DCLRE1C variant with V-gene and J-gene trimming of TCR beta chains, and an independent cohort replicated the association.

Sequenced: PBMCs. This TCR was recovered from a woman under 30 in good health and CMV-seronegative. The chain employs TRBV29-1 and TRBJ1-2; no D segment can be confidently identified. The sequenced DNA: TGCAGCGTTGAGTCCCAGACTTATGGCTACACCTTC. Its translation is CSVESQTYGYTF.